One and the same sample provided the 18 T cell receptor beta chains below, sequenced in a study of blood T cells in healthy people across ages (dated by TCRdb to 2014 to 2015). Receptors were amplified or captured by 5' RACE. The sample was run on an Illumina HiSeq 2500. A second roughly 6 to 12 cycle PCR used a sample-barcoded 5' primer and a J-beta primer mix. TCRdb redid the processing of the public reads, applying fastp at Q25 and MiXCR, and retained in-frame beta chains. Rows merge per CDR3 protein into single entries with the most common DNA and genes. The sample has about 1.5 million distinct CDR3 sequences on record, around 40% of them singletons. The leading ten clones occupy about 3.8% of the sample. What was sequenced was blood. The receptors derive from a woman in her late teens or twenties in good health.

The genes are TRBV12-3 or TRBV12-4 and TRBJ1-5; D is unclear. There are 13 residues in the CDR3. Trimming removed 0 bases from V and 7 bases from J, with 7 bases in between. CDR3 protein: CASSLASTQPQHF. The CDR3 DNA is TGTGCCAGCAGTTTAGCCAGTACCCAGCCCCAGCATTTT.

The chain has TRBV6-1 and TRBJ2-1; TRBD2 agrees at 10 bases. This CDR3 region has 20 residues. The V and J ends lost 7 bases and 6 bases, in that order; junction bases with no gene match: 24. Germline-derived CDR1 and CDR2 are MNHNS and SASEGT. The CDR3 protein is CASTDSVGPSGSAGLNEQFF. For the CDR3, the DNA is TGTGCCAGCACCGACTCGGTTGGTCCTAGCGGGAGCGCTGGTCTCAATGAGCAGTTCTTC.

This clonotype has just a few counts. The chain joins TRBV7-2 to TRBJ2-4; D remains ambiguous. This CDR3 region has 14 residues. The V end was cut by 5 bases, the J end by 0 bases, with 8 bases between. Germline V gene data show CDR1 as SGHTA and CDR2 as FQGNSA. The CDR3 region has the DNA TGTGCCAGCAGCCAGATTCTAGCCAAAAACATTCAGTACTTC. Amino acids: CASSQILAKNIQYF.

The chain combines TRBV4-2 with TRBJ2-6, with 10 nucleotides matching TRBD1. The trim removed 4 bases at V and 0 bases at J, leaving 6 bases unmatched. The CDR3 is 18 residues long. Germline V gene data show CDR1 as LGHNA and CDR2 as YNFKEQ. The CDR3 DNA reads as TGTGCCAGCAGCCCCGGGACAGGGGAGGGCTCTGGGGCCAACGTCCTGACTTTC. As protein: CASSPGTGEGSGANVLTF.

The chain employs TRBV6-5 and TRBJ2-7; 9 positions match TRBD1. This CDR3 is built from 15 residues. With V trimmed by 6 bases and J by 4 bases, 10 bases remained unmatched. CDR1 and CDR2 from the germline V gene are MNHEY and SVGAGI. For the CDR3, the DNA is TGTGCCAGCAGAACCCCGGGACAGGGTATGTACGAGCAGTACTTC. Translating gives CASRTPGQGMYEQYF.

The rearrangement uses TRBV27 and TRBJ2-3, with TRBD2 identical over 8 bases. Trimming cost V 2 bases and J 4 bases; bases outside gene matches: 8. CDR1 and CDR2 from the germline V gene are MNHEY and SMNVEV (reference sequence). This CDR3 has 16 residues. Here the CDR3 reads CASSLLLATSADTQYF. In nucleotides, the CDR3 is TGTGCCAGCAGTTTACTTTTAGCGACTAGCGCAGATACGCAGTATTTT.

This clonotype appeared a few times. This chain joins TRBV20-1 and TRBJ2-2, with D perhaps matching TRBD1 or TRBD2 (6 bases each). The CDR3 runs to 13 residues. V was trimmed by 3 bases and J by 8 bases, leaving 13 bases between them. Germline CDR1 and CDR2: DFQATT and SNEGSKA (reference sequence). The CDR3 sequence is CSASPRGPGELFF. The CDR3 nucleotides are TGCAGTGCTAGCCCCCGGGGGCCAGGGGAGCTGTTTTTT.

This chain uses TRBV6-5 with TRBJ2-1; unclear D gene. The ends were cut back, 2 bases at V and 2 bases at J, with 16 bases in the middle. Germline loops: CDR1 MNHEY, CDR2 SVGAGI. The CDR3 has 17 amino acids. DNA for the CDR3: TGTGCCAGCAGTTACGGGTCGGCAGGAAGAACCTACAATGAGCAGTTCTTC. The encoded protein is CASSYGSAGRTYNEQFF.

This clonotype was picked up a small number of times. The V gene is TRBV21-1, the J gene TRBJ2-7. TRBV21-1 is a listed pseudogene. The CDR3 totals 13 residues. In DNA form, the CDR3 reads TGTGCCAGCAGCAAAGGTCGGAGATACGAGCAGTACTTC. This codes for CASSKGRRYEQYF.

The gene calls are TRBV3-1 and TRBJ2-1; 10 nucleotides match TRBD2. The V gene end was trimmed by 7 bases and the J gene end by 0 bases; junction bases not matched to a gene: 6. The CDR3 is 16 amino acids. Germline V gene sequence: CDR1 LGHDT, CDR2 YNNKEL (reference sequence). The CDR3 bases are TGTGCCAGCAAACTAGCGGGGAAGAGCTCCTACAATGAGCAGTTCTTC. It encodes CASKLAGKSSYNEQFF.

The chain carries TRBV20-1 and TRBJ1-2, with D unclear. CDR3 length: 10 residues. Germline-derived CDR1 and CDR2 are DFQATT and SNEGSKA (reference sequence). V shed 5 bases and J shed 8 bases, with 9 bases lying between them. The CDR3: CSAPPDGYTF. In nucleotides, the CDR3 is TGCAGTGCTCCTCCCGACGGCTACACCTTC.

This rearrangement joins TRBV7-2 to TRBJ2-1; D is undetermined. V lost 1 base to trimming and J lost 3 bases, with 10 bases between them. The germline V gene encodes CDR1 SGHTA and CDR2 FQGNSA. The CDR3 runs 15 residues. CDR3 region: CASSLGAGNYNEQFF. The CDR3 DNA reads as TGTGCCAGCAGCTTAGGGGCAGGTAACTACAATGAGCAGTTCTTC. Filled out from reference TRBV7-2 and TRBJ2-1, the complete variable domain reads GAGVSQSPSNKVTEKGKDVELRCDPISGHTALYWYRQSLGQGLEFLIYFQGNSAPDKSGLPSDRFSAERTGGSVSTLTIQRTQQEDSAVYLCASSLGAGNYNEQFFGPGTRLTVL.

The chain links TRBV5-1 to TRBJ2-6; weak D call: TRBD1 (5 bases). Per the germline V gene, CDR1 is SGHRS and CDR2 is YFSETQ. V lost 5 bases to trimming and J lost 2 bases, with 8 bases between them. The CDR3 is 14 residues long. CDR3 sequence reads: CASSQGTGANVLTF. DNA of the CDR3: TGCGCCAGCAGTCAGGGCACTGGGGCCAACGTCCTGACTTTC.

This chain links TRBV20-1 with TRBJ2-6; D unresolved. The V end lost 0 bases, the J end lost 4 bases, and 13 bases lay between the germline ends. The length of the CDR3 is 16 residues. From germline, CDR1 is DFQATT and CDR2 SNEGSKA (reference sequence). The CDR3 sequence: CSAREGRLPGANVLTF. The CDR3 DNA sequence: TGCAGTGCTAGAGAAGGAAGGCTACCCGGGGCCAACGTCCTGACTTTC.

The table lists this clonotype with a few counts. Here the CDR3 DNA reads TGCGCCAGCAGCCAGTTCGAGTCCGGCCCTAATGAAAAACTGTTTTTT. Translated, it gives CASSQFESGPNEKLFF. The V gene is TRBV4-3, the J gene TRBJ1-4; D unresolved. V gave up 3 bases and J gave up 3 bases, with 14 bases separating them. The length of the CDR3 is 16 residues. Germline V gene lookup returns CDR1 LGHNA and CDR2 YSLEER.

This clonotype was counted a single time. The chain employs TRBV7-9 and TRBJ1-2; D might be TRBD1 (5 bases). Germline V gene lookup returns CDR1 SEHNR and CDR2 FQNEAQ (reference sequence). V lost 1 base and J lost 5, with 11 bases in between. This CDR3 comprises 14 residues. CDR3 nucleotide sequence: TGTGCCAGCAGCTTAGGGATGGGGGGTTATGGCTACACCTTC. This sequence encodes CASSLGMGGYGYTF.

The genes are TRBV20-1 and TRBJ2-7; D gene uncertain. With 2 bases removed from V and 4 bases from J, the gap between germline ends came to 9 bases. The CDR3 has 12 amino acids. The germline V gene has CDR1 DFQATT and CDR2 SNEGSKA (reference sequence). In DNA form, the CDR3 reads TGCAGTGCTAGACCGGACCTATACGAGCAGTACTTC. This gives the protein CSARPDLYEQYF.

This clonotype was seen only a few times. One junction end disagrees with the germline gene, perhaps due to a read error. V and J are TRBV14 and TRBJ2-3, with a tentative D call TRBD2 (6 bases). Germline V gene data show CDR1 as SGHDN and CDR2 as FVKESK. This CDR3 has 15 amino acids. The CDR3 sequence is CASSHGTLSTDTQYF. The CDR3 nucleotides are TGTGCCAGCAGCCACGGGACTCTGAGCACGGATACGCAGTATTTT.